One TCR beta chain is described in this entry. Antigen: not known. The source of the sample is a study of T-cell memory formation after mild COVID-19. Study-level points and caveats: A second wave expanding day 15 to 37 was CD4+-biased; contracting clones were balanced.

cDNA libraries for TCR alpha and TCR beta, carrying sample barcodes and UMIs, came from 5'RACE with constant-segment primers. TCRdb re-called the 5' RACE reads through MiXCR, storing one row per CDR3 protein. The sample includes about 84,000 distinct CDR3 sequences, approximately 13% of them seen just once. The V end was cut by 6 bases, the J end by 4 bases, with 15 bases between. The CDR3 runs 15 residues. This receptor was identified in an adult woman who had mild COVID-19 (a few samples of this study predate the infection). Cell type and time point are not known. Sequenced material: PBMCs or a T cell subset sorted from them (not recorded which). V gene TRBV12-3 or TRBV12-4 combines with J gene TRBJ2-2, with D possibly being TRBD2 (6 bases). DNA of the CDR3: TGTGCCAGCAGAGCCGGGACCGGGAGCACCGGGGAGCTGTTTTTT. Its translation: CASRAGTGSTGELFF.